The 18 T cell receptor beta chains reported below all come from one sample, sequenced in a study of CD8 T cells in Susac syndrome. With random hexamers, reverse transcription was performed on about 0.5 to 1 ug of RNA. TCRdb reanalysed the immunoSEQ multiplex PCR reads using MiXCR and keeps one entry per CDR3 protein. The sample consists of some 260,000 distinct CDR3 sequences, around 84% of them appearing once. The sample taken for sequencing was CD8+ T cells from PBMCs. The receptors originated from a human donor with multiple sclerosis.

The chain employs TRBV29-1 and TRBJ2-1, with 11 positions matching TRBD2. Germline CDR1 and CDR2: SQVTM and ANQGSEA. The CDR3 loop spans 19 amino acids. J was trimmed by 6 bases and V by 0 bases; bases with no gene match: 16. The DNA of the CDR3 is TGCAGCGTTGAAGATCGGTCTAGCGGGAGGTCAGGGGTCCTCAATGAGCAGTTCTTC. Protein sequence: CSVEDRSSGRSGVLNEQFF.

The rearrangement links TRBV3-1 to TRBJ1-1; D gene uncertain. Trimming stripped 0 bases from V and 5 bases from J, with 22 bases between. CDR1 LGHDT and CDR2 YNNKEL come from the germline V gene (reference sequence). CDR3 length equals 18 residues. CDR3: CASSQDIEQYLHRTEAFF. The CDR3 nucleotides read TGTGCCAGCAGCCAAGATATCGAACAGTACCTACATAGAACTGAAGCTTTCTTT.

The rearrangement joins TRBV14 to TRBJ1-6; D is uncertain. CDR1 is SGHDN and CDR2 is FVKESK in the germline V gene. This CDR3 is built from 15 residues. V gave up 4 bases and J gave up 6 bases, with 13 bases separating them. This CDR3 reads CASSPHGPGNSPLHF. The CDR3 DNA sequence: TGTGCCAGCAGCCCACATGGCCCGGGTAATTCACCCCTCCACTTT.

The rearrangement joins TRBV6-5 to TRBJ2-2; 8 positions match TRBD2. CDR3 length: 16 amino acids. Trimming took 2 bases from V and 5 from J; bases not matched to a gene: 7. In germline, CDR1 is MNHEY, CDR2 SVGAGI. The CDR3 DNA is TGTGCCAGCAGTTACCTAGCGGGTGTGGATACCGGGGAGCTGTTTTTT. The encoded protein is CASSYLAGVDTGELFF.

This clonotype was counted a single time. The chain has TRBV29-1 and TRBJ2-5; TRBD2 matches 15 bases. Germline CDR1 reads SQVTM; CDR2 reads ANQGSEA. Trimming cost V 6 bases and J 5 bases; bases outside gene matches: 10. CDR3 length equals 16 residues. Written as DNA, the CDR3 is TGCAGCGTAGACGGACTAGCGGGAGGGCACCGGGAGACCCAGTACTTC. It translates to CSVDGLAGGHRETQYF.

This rearrangement joins TRBV7-3 to TRBJ2-1; 8 nucleotides agree with TRBD2. The V gene end was trimmed by 5 bases and the J gene end by 7 bases; junction bases not matched to a gene: 7. CDR1 is SGHTA and CDR2 is FQGTGA in the germline V gene. The CDR3 extends over 14 amino acids. The CDR3 loop reads CASSPSGSSNEQFF. The CDR3 bases are TGTGCCAGCAGCCCCAGCGGGAGTTCAAATGAGCAGTTCTTC.

About this clonotype: At one boundary the junction diverges from the germline segment, which might be a read error. The V call is TRBV7-9, the J call TRBJ2-7; 8 bases agree with TRBD2. In germline, CDR1 is SEHNR, CDR2 FQNEAQ (reference sequence). The CDR3 contains 15 residues. DNA of the CDR3: TGTGCCAGCAGCCATCCAGGACTAGCCGCCTACGAGCAGCACTTC. Protein product: CASSHPGLAAYEQHF.

This clonotype was counted a single time. The genes are TRBV6-5 and TRBJ1-1; the D is unclear. V shed 0 bases and J shed 1 base, with 6 bases lying between them. The CDR3 contains 14 residues. The V gene's germline CDR1 is MNHEY and CDR2 SVGAGI. The CDR3 coding sequence is TGTGCCAGCAGTTACTCGGTGCAGAACACTGAAGCTTTCTTT. Protein product: CASSYSVQNTEAFF.

The chain joins TRBV6-6 to TRBJ2-2, with a possible D match to TRBD2 (6 bases). The germline gives CDR1 MNHNY, CDR2 SVGAGI (reference sequence). V shed 2 bases and J shed 6 bases, with 16 bases lying between them. This CDR3 region has 16 residues. In nucleotides, the CDR3 is TGTGCCAGCAGTTACCTGGGACTGGATGAGGCCGGGGAGCTGTTTTTT. It encodes CASSYLGLDEAGELFF.

This clonotype has just a few counts. The CDR3 spells CASSLGLAWGGEKLFF. Written as DNA, the CDR3 is TGTGCCAGCAGTCTCGGACTGGCTTGGGGAGGTGAAAAACTGTTTTTT. The J gene is TRBJ1-4, the V gene TRBV27; D is uncertain. V dropped 5 bases and J dropped 7 bases, with 20 bases sitting between them. Looked up from germline, CDR1 is MNHEY and CDR2 is SMNVEV (reference sequence). This CDR3 is built from 16 residues.

This chain joins TRBV27 and TRBJ2-7; D gene ambiguous. CDR1 is MNHEY, CDR2 SMNVEV, per germline (reference sequence). The CDR3 sequence is 14 residues long. V lost 4 bases, J lost 3 bases, and 13 bases lay in between. The DNA of the CDR3 is TGTGCCAGCAGTTCGAAGGGCAGCCACTACGAGCAGTACTTC. It codes for CASSSKGSHYEQYF.

This clonotype occurred once. The chain joins TRBV12-3 or TRBV12-4 to TRBJ2-3; D not resolved. The CDR3 extends over 13 amino acids. V gave up 5 bases and J gave up 2 bases, with 8 bases separating them. The CDR3 DNA sequence: TGTGCCAGCAGTCACTTCTACACAGATACGCAGTATTTT. Its protein is CASSHFYTDTQYF.

As DNA, the CDR3 is TGTGCCAGCTCACCAAAACCTAGCGTGATAAGTGGGGAAGAGACCCAGTACTTC. Residues: CASSPKPSVISGEETQYF. The chain links TRBV18 to TRBJ2-5; D perhaps matches TRBD2 (6 bases). V was clipped by 2 bases and J by 3 bases, with 22 bases between them. The CDR3 consists of 18 residues. Germline CDR1 KGHSH, CDR2 LQKENI.

This clonotype was counted a few times. The J gene is TRBJ2-7, the V gene TRBV9; 8 nucleotides align to TRBD2. J was trimmed by 0 bases and V by 3 bases; bases with no gene match: 5. Germline V gene sequence: CDR1 SGDLS, CDR2 YYNGEE. The CDR3 runs 15 residues. The DNA for the CDR3 is TGTGCCAGCAGCGCTCAGCGGGAGTTCTCCTACGAGCAGTACTTC. Amino acids: CASSAQREFSYEQYF.

The gene calls are TRBV28 and TRBJ1-1, with unresolved D. Looked up from germline, CDR1 is MDHEN and CDR2 is SYDVKM. V shed 0 bases and J shed 0 bases, with 5 bases lying between them. This CDR3 is 14 amino acids long. The CDR3 sequence: CASSLWQVNTEAFF. The CDR3 bases are TGTGCCAGCAGTTTATGGCAGGTGAACACTGAAGCTTTCTTT.

CDR3 amino acids: CASSQDLGQAGGRGEQFF. The CDR3 DNA follows: TGTGCCAGCAGCCAAGATTTGGGACAGGCGGGAGGACGGGGGGAGCAGTTCTTC. The chain joins TRBV3-1 to TRBJ2-1; D tentatively fits TRBD1 or TRBD2 (8 bases each). The CDR3 has 18 amino acids. Trimming left V 0 bases short and J 10 bases short, with 25 bases between. CDR1 and CDR2 from the germline V gene are LGHDT and YNNKEL (reference sequence).

This clonotype has only one observation. The V and J genes are TRBV29-1 and TRBJ2-7; D is uncertain. This CDR3 is 13 amino acids long. V dropped 6 bases and J dropped 2 bases, with 14 bases sitting between them. The germline gives CDR1 SQVTM, CDR2 ANQGSEA. CDR3 amino acids: CSVIKWGTYEQYF. The CDR3, as DNA: TGCAGCGTCATCAAGTGGGGAACCTACGAGCAGTACTTC.

The chain uses TRBV20-1 and TRBJ1-5; D possibly corresponds to TRBD1 (5 bases). V shed 7 bases and J shed 7 bases, with 5 bases lying between them. This CDR3 has 9 residues. In germline, CDR1 is DFQATT, CDR2 SNEGSKA (reference sequence). DNA of the CDR3: TGCAGTGGGGGGCAGCCCCAGCATTTT. Translated, it gives CSGGQPQHF.